The 3 T cell receptor beta chains listed next were all sequenced from one sample in a study of blood T cell repertoires in COVID-19. The table came from immunoSEQ multiplex PCR; TCRdb's copy has only in-frame clones and leaves some out. The sample carries 250,000 to 300,000 clones, about 90% recorded once. Source material: PBMCs or T cells enriched from blood (not recorded which). The receptors shown here come from a human donor in a cohort exposed to, infected with or recovered from COVID-19 (not recorded which). The donor label of this sample is uncertain.

This clone was seen a single time. The chain couples TRBV2 to TRBJ1-1, with D possibly TRBD1 on 6 matching bases. Germline lookup yields CDR1 SNHLY and CDR2 FYNNEI. This CDR3 comprises 13 residues. Trimming cost V 7 bases and J 4 bases, with 13 bases left between them. CDR3 DNA: TGTGCCAGCACCCCTGGGGGGGCCACTGAAGCTTTCTTT. The encoded protein is CASTPGGATEAFF.

This sequence joins TRBV19 and TRBJ2-7; D is perhaps TRBD1 (5 bases). The germline V and J ends were trimmed by 2 bases and 0 bases, with 8 bases remaining between them. The CDR3 is 14 amino acids. Germline V gene lookup returns CDR1 LNHDA and CDR2 SQIVND (reference sequence). The CDR3 region is CASSIYDSSYEQYF. CDR3 bases: TGTGCCAGTAGTATATACGACAGCTCCTACGAGCAGTACTTC.

The CDR3 protein is CASSQGRLAGGPKTQYF. CDR3 bases: TGTGCCAGCAGCCAAGGAAGACTAGCGGGGGGCCCGAAGACCCAGTACTTC. The chain links TRBV3-1 (or the pseudogene TRBV3-2) to TRBJ2-5; 13 nucleotides align to TRBD2. CDR1 and CDR2 (germline): LGHDT, YNNKEL (reference sequence). The CDR3 is 17 amino acids. V lost 1 base and J lost 6; bases outside the gene matches: 8.